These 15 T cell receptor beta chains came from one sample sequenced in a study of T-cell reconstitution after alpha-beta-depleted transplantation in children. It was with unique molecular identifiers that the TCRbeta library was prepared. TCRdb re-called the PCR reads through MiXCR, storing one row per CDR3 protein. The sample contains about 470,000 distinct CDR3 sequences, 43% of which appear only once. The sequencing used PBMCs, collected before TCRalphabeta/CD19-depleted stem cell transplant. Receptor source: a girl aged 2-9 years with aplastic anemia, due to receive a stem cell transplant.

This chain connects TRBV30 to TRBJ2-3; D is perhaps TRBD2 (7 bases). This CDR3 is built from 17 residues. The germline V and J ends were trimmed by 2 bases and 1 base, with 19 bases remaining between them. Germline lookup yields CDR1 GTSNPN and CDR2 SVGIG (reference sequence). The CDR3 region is CAWSPGGGPGRTDTQYF. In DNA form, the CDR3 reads TGTGCCTGGAGTCCTGGGGGGGGCCCCGGCCGCACAGATACGCAGTATTTT.

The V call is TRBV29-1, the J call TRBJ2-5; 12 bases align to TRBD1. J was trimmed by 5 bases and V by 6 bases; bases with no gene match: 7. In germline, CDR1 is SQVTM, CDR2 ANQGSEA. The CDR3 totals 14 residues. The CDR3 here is CSVTGTGGRETQYF. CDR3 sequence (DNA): TGCAGCGTCACCGGGACAGGGGGCCGGGAGACCCAGTACTTC.

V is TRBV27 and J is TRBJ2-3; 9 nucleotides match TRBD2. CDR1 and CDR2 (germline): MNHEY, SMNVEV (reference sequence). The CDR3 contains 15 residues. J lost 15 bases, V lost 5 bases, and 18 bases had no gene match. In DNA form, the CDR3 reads TGTGCCAGCAGTGCCGACAGCACCCCGGGACTAGCATCCTATTTT. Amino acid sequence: CASSADSTPGLASYF.

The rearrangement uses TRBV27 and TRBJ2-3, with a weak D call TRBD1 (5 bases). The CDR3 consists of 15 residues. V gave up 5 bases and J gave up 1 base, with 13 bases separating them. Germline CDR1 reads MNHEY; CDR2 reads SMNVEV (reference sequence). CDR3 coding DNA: TGTGCCAGCAGTAACTACAGGATACGCACAGATACGCAGTATTTT. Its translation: CASSNYRIRTDTQYF.

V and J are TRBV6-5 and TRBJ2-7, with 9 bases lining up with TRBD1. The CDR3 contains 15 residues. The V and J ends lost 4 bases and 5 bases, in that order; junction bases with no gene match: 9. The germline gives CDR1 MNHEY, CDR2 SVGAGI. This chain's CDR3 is CASSFATGGTHEQYF. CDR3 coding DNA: TGTGCCAGCAGTTTCGCGACAGGGGGAACCCACGAGCAGTACTTC.

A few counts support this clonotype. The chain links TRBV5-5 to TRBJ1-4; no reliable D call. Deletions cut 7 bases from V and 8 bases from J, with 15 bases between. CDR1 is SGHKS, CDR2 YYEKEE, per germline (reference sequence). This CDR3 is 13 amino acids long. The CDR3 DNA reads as TGTGCCAGCGGCTACAATGAGGAAGAAAAACTGTTTTTT. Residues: CASGYNEEEKLFF.

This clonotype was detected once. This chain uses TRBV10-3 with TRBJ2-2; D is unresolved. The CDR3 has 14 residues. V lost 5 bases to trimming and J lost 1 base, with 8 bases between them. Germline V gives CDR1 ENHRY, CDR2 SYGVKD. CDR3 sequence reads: CAISPDENTGELFF. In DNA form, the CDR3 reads TGTGCCATCAGTCCCGACGAGAACACCGGGGAGCTGTTTTTT.

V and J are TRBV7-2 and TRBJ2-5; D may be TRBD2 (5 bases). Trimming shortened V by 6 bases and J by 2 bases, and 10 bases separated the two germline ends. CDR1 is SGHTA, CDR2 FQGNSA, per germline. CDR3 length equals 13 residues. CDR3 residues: CASRTRMQETQYF. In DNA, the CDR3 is TGTGCCAGCAGAACTAGGATGCAAGAGACCCAGTACTTC.

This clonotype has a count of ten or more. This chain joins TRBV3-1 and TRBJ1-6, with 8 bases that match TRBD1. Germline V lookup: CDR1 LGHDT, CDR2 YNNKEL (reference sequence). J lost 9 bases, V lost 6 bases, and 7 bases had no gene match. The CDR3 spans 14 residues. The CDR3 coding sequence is TGTGCCAGCAGTGCCGGGACAGGACGTTCACCCCTCCACTTT. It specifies CASSAGTGRSPLHF. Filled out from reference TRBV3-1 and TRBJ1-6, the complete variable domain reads DTAVSQTPKYLVTQMGNDKSIKCEQNLGHDTMYWYKQDSKKFLKIMFSYNNKELIINETVPNRFSPKSPDKAHLNLHINSLELGDSAVYFCASSAGTGRSPLHFGNGTRLTVT.

The CDR3 loop is CASSPPTSGSREQFF. CDR3 DNA sequence: TGTGCCAGCTCACCACCGACTAGCGGGAGCCGTGAGCAGTTCTTC. This rearrangement joins TRBV18 to TRBJ2-1; 12 bases fit TRBD2. CDR3 length: 15 amino acids. CDR1 is KGHSH, CDR2 LQKENI, per germline. J lost 9 bases, V lost 0 bases, and 3 bases had no gene match.

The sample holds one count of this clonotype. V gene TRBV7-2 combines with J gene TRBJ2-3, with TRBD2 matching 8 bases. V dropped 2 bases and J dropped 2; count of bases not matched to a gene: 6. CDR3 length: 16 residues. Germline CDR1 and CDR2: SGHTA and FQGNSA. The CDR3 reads CASSLRAGLVTDTQYF. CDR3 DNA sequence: TGTGCCAGCAGCTTAAGGGCGGGACTAGTCACAGATACGCAGTATTTT.

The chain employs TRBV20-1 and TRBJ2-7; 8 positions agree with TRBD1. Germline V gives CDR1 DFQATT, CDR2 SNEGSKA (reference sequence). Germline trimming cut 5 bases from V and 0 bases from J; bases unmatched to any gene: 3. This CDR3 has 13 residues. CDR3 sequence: CSAAGTGSYEQYF. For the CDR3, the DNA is TGCAGTGCTGCAGGGACAGGCTCCTACGAGCAGTACTTC.

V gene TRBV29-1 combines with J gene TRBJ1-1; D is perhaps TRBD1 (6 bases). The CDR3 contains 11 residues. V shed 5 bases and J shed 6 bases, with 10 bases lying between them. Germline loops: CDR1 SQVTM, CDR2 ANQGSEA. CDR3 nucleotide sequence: TGCAGCGTTAAACAGGGACCTGAAGCTTTCTTT. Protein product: CSVKQGPEAFF. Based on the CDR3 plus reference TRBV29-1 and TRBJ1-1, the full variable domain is SAVISQKPSRDICQRGTSLTIQCQVDSQVTMMFWYRQQPGQSLTLIATANQGSEATYESGFVIDKFPISRPNLTFSTLTVSNMSPEDSSIYLCSVKQGPEAFFGQGTRLTVV.

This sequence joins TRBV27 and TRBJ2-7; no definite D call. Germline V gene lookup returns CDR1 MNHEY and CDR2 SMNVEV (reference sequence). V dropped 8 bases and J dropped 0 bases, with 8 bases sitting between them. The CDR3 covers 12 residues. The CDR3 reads CASGRNSYEQYF. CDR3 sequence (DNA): TGTGCCAGCGGCCGGAACTCCTACGAGCAGTACTTC.

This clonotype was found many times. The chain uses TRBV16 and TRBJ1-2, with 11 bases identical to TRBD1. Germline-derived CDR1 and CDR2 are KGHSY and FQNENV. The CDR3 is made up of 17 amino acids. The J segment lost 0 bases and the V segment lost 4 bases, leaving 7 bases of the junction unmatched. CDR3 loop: CASSPRGQGGSNYGYTF. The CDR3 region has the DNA TGTGCCAGCAGCCCGCGGGGACAGGGGGGATCTAACTATGGCTACACCTTC.